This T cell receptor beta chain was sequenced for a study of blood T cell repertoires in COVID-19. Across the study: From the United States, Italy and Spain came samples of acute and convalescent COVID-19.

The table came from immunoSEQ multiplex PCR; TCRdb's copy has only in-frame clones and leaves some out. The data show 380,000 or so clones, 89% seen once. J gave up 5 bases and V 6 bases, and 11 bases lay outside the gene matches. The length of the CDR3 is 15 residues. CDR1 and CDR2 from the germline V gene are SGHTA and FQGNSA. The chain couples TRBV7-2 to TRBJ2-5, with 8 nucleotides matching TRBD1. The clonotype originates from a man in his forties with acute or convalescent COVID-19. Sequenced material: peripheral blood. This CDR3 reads CASRRTTGGRETQYF. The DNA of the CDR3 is TGTGCCAGCAGGCGGACCACAGGGGGAAGGGAGACCCAGTACTTC.